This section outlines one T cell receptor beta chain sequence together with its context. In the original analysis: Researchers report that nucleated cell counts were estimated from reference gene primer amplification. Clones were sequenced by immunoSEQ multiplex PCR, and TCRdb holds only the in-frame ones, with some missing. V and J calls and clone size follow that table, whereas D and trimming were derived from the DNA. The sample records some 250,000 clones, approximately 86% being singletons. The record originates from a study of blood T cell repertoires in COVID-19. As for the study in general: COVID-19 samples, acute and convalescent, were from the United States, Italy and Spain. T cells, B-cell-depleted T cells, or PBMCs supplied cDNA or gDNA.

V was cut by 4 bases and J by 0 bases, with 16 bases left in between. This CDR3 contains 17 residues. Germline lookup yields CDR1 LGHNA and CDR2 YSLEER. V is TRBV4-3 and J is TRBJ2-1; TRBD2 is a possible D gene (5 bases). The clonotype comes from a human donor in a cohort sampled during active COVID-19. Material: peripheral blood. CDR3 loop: CASSLLEGPSSYNEQFF. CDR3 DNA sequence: TGCGCCAGCAGCCTTCTTGAGGGCCCAAGCTCCTACAATGAGCAGTTCTTC.